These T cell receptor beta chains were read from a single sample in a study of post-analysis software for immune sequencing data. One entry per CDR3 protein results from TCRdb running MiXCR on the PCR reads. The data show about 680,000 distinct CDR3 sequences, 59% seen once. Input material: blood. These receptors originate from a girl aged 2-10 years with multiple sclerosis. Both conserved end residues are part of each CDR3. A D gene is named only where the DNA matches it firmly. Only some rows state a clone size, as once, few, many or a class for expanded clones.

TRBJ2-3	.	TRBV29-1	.	CSVENRQEYTDTQYF	TGCAGCGTTGAAAATCGACAGGAGTACACAGATACGCAGTATTTT
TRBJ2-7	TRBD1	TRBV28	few	CASSLDRQGGYEQYF	TGTGCCAGCAGTTTAGACCGACAGGGGGGGTACGAGCAGTACTTC
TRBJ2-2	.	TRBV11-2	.	CASSSVSNTGELFF	TGTGCCAGCAGCTCGGTCAGTAACACCGGGGAGCTGTTTTTT
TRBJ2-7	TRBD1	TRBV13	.	CASSLGGTGDHEQYF	TGTGCCAGCAGCTTAGGTGGGACAGGGGACCACGAGCAGTACTTC
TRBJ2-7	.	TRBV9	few	CASGGLGLYEQYF	TGTGCCAGCGGTGGACTGGGCCTCTACGAGCAGTACTTC
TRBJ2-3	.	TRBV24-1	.	CATAQGSTDTQYF	TGTGCCACCGCCCAGGGTTCCACAGATACGCAGTATTTT
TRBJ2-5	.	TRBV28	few	CAAHQEGGETQYF	TGTGCCGCACACCAGGAAGGTGGGGAGACCCAGTACTTC
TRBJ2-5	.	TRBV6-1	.	CASSDYGGPRQETQYF	TGTGCCAGCAGTGATTACGGGGGCCCCCGGCAAGAGACCCAGTACTTC
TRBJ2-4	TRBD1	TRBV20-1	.	CSANPRDRKNIQYF	TGCAGTGCTAACCCCCGGGACAGAAAAAACATTCAGTACTTC
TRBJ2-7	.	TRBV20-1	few	CSASSAGWGHEQYF	TGCAGTGCTAGTAGCGCGGGATGGGGCCACGAGCAGTACTTC
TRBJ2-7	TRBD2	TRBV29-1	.	CSVETSAWEEQYF	TGCAGCGTTGAGACTAGCGCCTGGGAGGAGCAGTACTTC
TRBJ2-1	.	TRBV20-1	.	CSASGEQFF	TGCAGTGCTAGCGGTGAGCAGTTCTTC